One and the same sample provided the 4 T cell receptor beta chains below, sequenced in a study of blood T cell repertoires in COVID-19. The table came from immunoSEQ multiplex PCR; TCRdb's copy has only in-frame clones and leaves some out. The sample has around 260,000 clones; around 87% are singletons. The sequencing sample was made of peripheral blood. The receptors originated from a woman in her 40s who had recovered from COVID-19.

This clone was observed a few times. V is TRBV30 and J is TRBJ2-7; a weak D match, TRBD2 (5 bases). Germline CDR1 is GTSNPN and CDR2 is SVGIG (reference sequence). The CDR3 spans 13 residues. The germline V and J ends were trimmed by 0 bases and 1 base, with 7 bases remaining between them. CDR3 amino acids: CAWSVGVSYEQYF. Written as DNA, the CDR3 is TGTGCCTGGAGTGTGGGAGTTTCCTACGAGCAGTACTTC.

The chain links TRBV19 to TRBJ2-7; no definite D call. The CDR3 totals 15 residues. The germline CDR1 and CDR2 sequences are LNHDA and SQIVND (reference sequence). Trimming removed 6 bases at V and 2 bases at J, with 17 bases between. CDR3: CASSPGPGTTYEQYF. The CDR3 nucleotides read TGTGCCAGTAGCCCTGGCCCTGGCACTACCTACGAGCAGTACTTC.

The chain has TRBV6-4 and TRBJ1-2; 7 nucleotides align to TRBD1. This CDR3 is built from 16 residues. V was pared by 6 bases and J by 1 base, with 11 bases of the junction left unmatched. The V gene's germline CDR1 is MRHNA and CDR2 SNTAGT. The CDR3 is CASSRTGAGVNYGYTF. Here the CDR3 DNA reads TGTGCCAGCAGCCGAACAGGGGCTGGGGTTAACTATGGCTACACCTTC.

V is TRBV5-1 and J is TRBJ2-7, with D perhaps TRBD2 (5 bases). The germline V gene encodes CDR1 SGHRS and CDR2 YFSETQ. This CDR3 contains 16 residues. Trimming left V 0 bases short and J 6 bases short, with 19 bases between. The CDR3 protein is CASSLARDLRAAEQYF. CDR3 in DNA: TGCGCCAGCAGCTTGGCCCGGGATCTTCGGGCGGCCGAGCAGTACTTC. Full variable domain (outside the CDR3, taken from reference TRBV5-1 and TRBJ2-7): KAGVTQTPRYLIKTRGQQVTLSCSPISGHRSVSWYQQTPGQGLQFLFEYFSETQRNKGNFPGRFSGRQFSNSRSEMNVSTLELGDSALYLCASSLARDLRAAEQYFGPGTRLTVT.